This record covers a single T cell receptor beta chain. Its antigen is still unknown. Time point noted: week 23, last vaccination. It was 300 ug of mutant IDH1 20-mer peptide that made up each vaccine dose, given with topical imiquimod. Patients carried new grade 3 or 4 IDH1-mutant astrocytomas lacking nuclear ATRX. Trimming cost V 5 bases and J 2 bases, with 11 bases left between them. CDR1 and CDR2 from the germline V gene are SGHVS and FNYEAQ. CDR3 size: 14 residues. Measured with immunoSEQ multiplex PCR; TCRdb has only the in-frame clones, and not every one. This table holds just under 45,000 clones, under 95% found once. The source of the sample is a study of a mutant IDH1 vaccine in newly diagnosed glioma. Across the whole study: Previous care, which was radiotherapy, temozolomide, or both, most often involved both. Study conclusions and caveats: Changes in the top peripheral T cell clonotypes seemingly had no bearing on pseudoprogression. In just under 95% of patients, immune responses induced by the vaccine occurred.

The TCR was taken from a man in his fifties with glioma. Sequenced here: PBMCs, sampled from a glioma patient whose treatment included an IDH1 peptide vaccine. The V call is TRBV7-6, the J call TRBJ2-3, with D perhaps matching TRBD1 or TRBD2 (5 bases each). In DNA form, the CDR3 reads TGTGCCAGCAGCCCGAGGGGCCCCACAGATACGCAGTATTTT. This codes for CASSPRGPTDTQYF.